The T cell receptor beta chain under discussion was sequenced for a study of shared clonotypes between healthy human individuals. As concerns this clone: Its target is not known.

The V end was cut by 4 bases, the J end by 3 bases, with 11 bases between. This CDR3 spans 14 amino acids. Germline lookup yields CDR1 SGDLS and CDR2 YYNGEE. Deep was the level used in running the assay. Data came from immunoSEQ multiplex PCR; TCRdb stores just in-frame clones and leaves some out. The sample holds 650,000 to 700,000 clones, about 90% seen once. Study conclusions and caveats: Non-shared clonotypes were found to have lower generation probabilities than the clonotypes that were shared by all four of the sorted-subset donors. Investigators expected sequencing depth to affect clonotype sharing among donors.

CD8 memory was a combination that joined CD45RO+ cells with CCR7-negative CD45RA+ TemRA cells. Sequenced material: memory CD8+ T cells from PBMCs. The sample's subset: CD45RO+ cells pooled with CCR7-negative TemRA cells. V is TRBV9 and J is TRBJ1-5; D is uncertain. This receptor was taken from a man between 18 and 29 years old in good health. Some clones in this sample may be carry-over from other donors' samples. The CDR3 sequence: CASSPGGNNQPQHF. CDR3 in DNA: TGTGCCAGCAGCCCCGGAGGCAACAATCAGCCCCAGCATTTT. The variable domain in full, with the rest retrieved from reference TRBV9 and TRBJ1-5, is DSGVTQTPKHLITATGQRVTLRCSPRSGDLSVYWYQQSLDQGLQFLIQYYNGEERAKGNILERFSAQQFPDLHSELNLSSLELGDSALYFCASSPGGNNQPQHFGDGTRLSIL.